The clone carrying this TCR beta chain was seen many times. The CDR3 spans 13 residues. V was trimmed by 4 bases and J by 2 bases, leaving 8 bases between them. The germline CDR1 and CDR2 sequences are SGHDN and FVKESK. This sample stems from a study of T cells after yellow fever vaccination. Study context: In the case of low-cell-number fractions, SMART-Seq v4 Ultra Low Input was used for preparation. Study-wide points: Once the booster was given, most primary-vaccination clones reappeared, at 95% to 97% for CD4 and 88% for CD8. In sorted memory subsets at day 0, almost all vaccine-responding clonotypes were below detection.

TCRdb processed the 5' RACE reads anew with MiXCR; each CDR3 protein has one entry. The sample contains around 30,000 distinct CDR3 sequences, about 11% of which appear only once. The sample was PBMCs, either bulk or a sorted T-cell subset (CD4+, CD8+, memory, or dextramer-sorted; not recorded which), taken around 14 days after the first yellow fever vaccination. The chain has TRBV14 and TRBJ1-1, with D hard to call. The sequence was collected from a man in his late teens or twenties who received the YFV17D yellow fever vaccine. CDR3: CASSRALNTEAFF. The CDR3, as DNA: TGTGCCAGCAGCCGGGCCCTAAACACTGAAGCTTTCTTT.